This T cell receptor (beta chain) was sequenced for a study of T cell responses to AZD1222 COVID-19 vaccine. Across the whole study: The analysis combined second doses at about 4 or about 12 weeks.

This clone has at least ten counts. The germline gives CDR1 SGHAT, CDR2 FQNNGV. The CDR3 totals 16 residues. V was clipped by 1 base and J by 0 bases, with 10 bases between them. TCRdb keeps only in-frame clones here, not all; method: immunoSEQ multiplex PCR. The table shows about 120,000 clones, with 70% to 90% occurring only once. The receptor was derived from an adult in good health. Sample: peripheral blood, taken on day 0 of AZD1222 vaccination. The V gene is TRBV11-2, the J gene TRBJ1-5; no definite D call. DNA of the CDR3: TGTGCCAGCAGCTTAGTACACAACGTTAGCAATCAGCCCCAGCATTTT. As protein: CASSLVHNVSNQPQHF.